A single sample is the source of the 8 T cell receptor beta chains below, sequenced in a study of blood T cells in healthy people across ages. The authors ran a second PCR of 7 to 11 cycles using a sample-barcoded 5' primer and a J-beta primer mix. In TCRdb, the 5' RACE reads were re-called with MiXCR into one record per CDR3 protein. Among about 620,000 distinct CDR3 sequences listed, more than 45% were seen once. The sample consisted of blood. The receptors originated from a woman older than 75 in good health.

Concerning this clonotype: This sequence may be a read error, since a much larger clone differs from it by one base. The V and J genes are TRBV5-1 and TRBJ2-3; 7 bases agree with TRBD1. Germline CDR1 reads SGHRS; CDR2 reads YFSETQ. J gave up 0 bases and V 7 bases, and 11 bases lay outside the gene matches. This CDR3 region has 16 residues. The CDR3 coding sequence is TGCGCCAGCGTCGGACAGGACGGTACTAGCACAGATACGCAGTATTTT. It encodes CASVGQDGTSTDTQYF.

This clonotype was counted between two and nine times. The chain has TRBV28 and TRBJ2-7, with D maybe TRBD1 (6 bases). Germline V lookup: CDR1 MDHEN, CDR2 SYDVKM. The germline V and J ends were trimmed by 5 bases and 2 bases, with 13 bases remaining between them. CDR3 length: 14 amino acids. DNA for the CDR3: TGTGCCAGCAGTCAACAGGGATCCGCCTACGAGCAGTACTTC. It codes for CASSQQGSAYEQYF.

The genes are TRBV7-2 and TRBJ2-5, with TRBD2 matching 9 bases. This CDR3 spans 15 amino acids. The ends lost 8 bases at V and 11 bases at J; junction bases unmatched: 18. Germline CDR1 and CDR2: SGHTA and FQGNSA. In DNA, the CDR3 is TGTGCCAGCTCCCCCCGGGGCGGGAGGGTCCTGGAGCAGTACTTC. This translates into CASSPRGGRVLEQYF.

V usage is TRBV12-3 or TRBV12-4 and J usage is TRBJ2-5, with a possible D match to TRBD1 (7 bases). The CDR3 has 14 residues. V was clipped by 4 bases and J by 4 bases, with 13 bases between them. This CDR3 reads CASSSTGTGETQYF. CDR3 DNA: TGTGCCAGCAGTTCGACAGGGACTGGAGAGACCCAGTACTTC.

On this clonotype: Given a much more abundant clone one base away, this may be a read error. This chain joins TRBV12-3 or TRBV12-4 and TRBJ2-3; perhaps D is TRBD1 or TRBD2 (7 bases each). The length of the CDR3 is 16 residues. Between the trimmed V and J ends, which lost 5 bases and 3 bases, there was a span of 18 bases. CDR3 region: CASSLQGGGKTDTQYF. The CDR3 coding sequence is TGTGCCAGCAGTCTACAGGGAGGGGGCAAAACAGATACGCAGTATTTT.

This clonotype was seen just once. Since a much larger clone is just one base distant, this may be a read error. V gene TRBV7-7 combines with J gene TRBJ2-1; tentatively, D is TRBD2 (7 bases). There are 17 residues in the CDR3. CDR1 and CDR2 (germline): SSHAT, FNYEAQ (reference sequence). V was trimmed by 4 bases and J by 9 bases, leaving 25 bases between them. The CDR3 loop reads CASSSTLLTGGGGEQFF. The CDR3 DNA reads TGTGCCAGCAGCTCTACTTTACTAACGGGAGGAGGGGGTGAGCAGTTCTTC.

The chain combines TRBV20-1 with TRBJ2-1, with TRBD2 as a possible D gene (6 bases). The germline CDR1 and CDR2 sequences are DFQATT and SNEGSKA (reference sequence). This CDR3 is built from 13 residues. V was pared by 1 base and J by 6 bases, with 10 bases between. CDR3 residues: CSARVLTSNEQFF. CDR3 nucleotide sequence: TGCAGTGCTAGAGTCCTGACTAGCAATGAGCAGTTCTTC.

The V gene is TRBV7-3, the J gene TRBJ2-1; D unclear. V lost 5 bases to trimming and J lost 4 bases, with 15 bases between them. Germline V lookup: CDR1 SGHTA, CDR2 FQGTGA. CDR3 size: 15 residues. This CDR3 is CASSPAMGFYNEQFF. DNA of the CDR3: TGTGCCAGCAGCCCGGCCATGGGATTTTACAATGAGCAGTTCTTC.